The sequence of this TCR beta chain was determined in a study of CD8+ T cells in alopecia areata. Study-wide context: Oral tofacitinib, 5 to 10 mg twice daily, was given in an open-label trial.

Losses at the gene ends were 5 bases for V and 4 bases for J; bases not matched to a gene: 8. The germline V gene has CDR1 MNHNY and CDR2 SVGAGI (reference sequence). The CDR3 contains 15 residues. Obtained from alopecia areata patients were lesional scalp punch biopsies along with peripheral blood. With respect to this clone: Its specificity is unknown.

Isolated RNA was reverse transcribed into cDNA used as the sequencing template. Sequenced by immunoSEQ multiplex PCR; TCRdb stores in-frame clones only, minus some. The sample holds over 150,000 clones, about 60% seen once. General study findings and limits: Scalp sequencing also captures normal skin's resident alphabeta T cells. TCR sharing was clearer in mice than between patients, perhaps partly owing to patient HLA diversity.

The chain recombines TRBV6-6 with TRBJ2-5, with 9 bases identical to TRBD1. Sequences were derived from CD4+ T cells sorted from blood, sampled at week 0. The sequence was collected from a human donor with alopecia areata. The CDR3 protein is CASSPLTGGSETQYF. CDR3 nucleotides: TGTGCCAGCAGTCCCCTCACAGGGGGCTCAGAGACCCAGTACTTC.